This T cell receptor (beta chain) was found in a study of blood T cell repertoires in COVID-19. Overall study context: Researchers got acute and convalescent COVID-19 samples from the United States, Italy and Spain. Sources were T cells, B-cell-depleted T cells, or PBMCs; the material itself was cDNA or gDNA.

The CDR3 extends over 16 amino acids. V was trimmed by 1 base and J by 1 base, leaving 14 bases between them. Germline CDR1 GTSNPN, CDR2 SVGIG (reference sequence). Authors' methods: Counts of nucleated cells, estimated from reference gene primer amplification, were obtained. Clones were sequenced by immunoSEQ multiplex PCR, and TCRdb holds only the in-frame ones, with some missing. That table gives V, J and clone size, and the DNA gave D and trimming. The sample records 80,000 to 95,000 clones, around 90% being singletons. This TCR came from an older woman with acute or convalescent COVID-19. The sequenced material came from peripheral blood. This chain joins TRBV30 and TRBJ2-4; D is possibly TRBD2 (7 bases). The CDR3 spells CAWSAPGGFAKNIQYF. In nucleotides, the CDR3 is TGTGCCTGGAGTGCCCCGGGGGGCTTCGCCAAAAACATTCAGTACTTC.